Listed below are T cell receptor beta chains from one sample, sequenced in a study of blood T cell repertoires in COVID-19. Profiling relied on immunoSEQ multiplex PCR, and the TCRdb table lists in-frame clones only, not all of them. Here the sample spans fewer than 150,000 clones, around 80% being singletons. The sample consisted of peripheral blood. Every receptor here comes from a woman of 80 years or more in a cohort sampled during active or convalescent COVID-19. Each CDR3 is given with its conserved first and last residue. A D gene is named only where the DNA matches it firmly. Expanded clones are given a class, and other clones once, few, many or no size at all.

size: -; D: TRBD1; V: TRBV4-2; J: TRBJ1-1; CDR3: CASSNGQGYTEAFF; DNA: TGTGCCAGCAGCAACGGACAGGGCTACACTGAAGCTTTCTTT
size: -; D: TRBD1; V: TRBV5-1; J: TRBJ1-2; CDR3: CASSLGQGSYGYTF; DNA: TGCGCCAGCAGTTTGGGACAGGGGAGCTATGGCTACACCTTC
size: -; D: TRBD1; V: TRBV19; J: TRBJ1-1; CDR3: CASSGTGANTEAFF; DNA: TGTGCCAGTAGTGGGACAGGGGCGAACACTGAAGCTTTCTTT
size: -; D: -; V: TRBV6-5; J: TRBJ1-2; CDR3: CASSLDRRYGYTF; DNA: TGTGCCAGCAGTTTAGACAGGCGCTATGGCTACACCTTC
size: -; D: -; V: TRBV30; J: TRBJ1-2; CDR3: CAWSAQGIDGYTF; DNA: TGTGCCTGGAGTGCCCAGGGTATTGATGGCTACACCTTC
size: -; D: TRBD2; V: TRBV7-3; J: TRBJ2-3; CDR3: CASSLLAGSSTDTQYF; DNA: TGTGCCAGCAGCTTACTAGCGGGGAGTTCCACAGATACGCAGTATTTT
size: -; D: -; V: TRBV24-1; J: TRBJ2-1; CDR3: CATSRSFYNEQFF; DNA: TGTGCCACCTCCAGGTCTTTCTACAATGAGCAGTTCTTC
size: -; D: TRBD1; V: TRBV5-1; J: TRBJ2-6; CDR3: CASSLSPLTGKPGANVLTF; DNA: TGCGCCAGCAGCCTTTCCCCTTTGACAGGGAAGCCCGGGGCCAACGTCCTGACTTTC
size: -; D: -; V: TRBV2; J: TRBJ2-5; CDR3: CASFTFPRETQYF; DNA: TGTGCCAGCTTCACATTCCCCAGGGAGACCCAGTACTTC
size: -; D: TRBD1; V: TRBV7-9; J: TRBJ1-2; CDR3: CASRGQGGSDGYTF; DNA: TGTGCCAGCAGGGGACAGGGAGGGTCTGATGGCTACACCTTC
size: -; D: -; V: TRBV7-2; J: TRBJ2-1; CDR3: CASSLVLSAGPYNEQFF; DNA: TGTGCCAGCAGCTTAGTCCTTTCGGCGGGCCCCTACAATGAGCAGTTCTTC
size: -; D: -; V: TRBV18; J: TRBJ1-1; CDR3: CASSPQGVGLDTEAFF; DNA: TGTGCCAGCTCACCACAGGGAGTGGGCCTGGACACTGAAGCTTTCTTT
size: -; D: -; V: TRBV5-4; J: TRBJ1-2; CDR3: CASSLASQGINYGYTF; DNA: TGTGCCAGCAGCTTGGCCAGCCAGGGTATCAACTATGGCTACACCTTC
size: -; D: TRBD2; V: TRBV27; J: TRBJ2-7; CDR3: CASTGTNGYEQYF; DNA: TGTGCCAGCACCGGGACTAACGGCTACGAGCAGTACTTC
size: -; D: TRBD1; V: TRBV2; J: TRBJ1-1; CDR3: CASSVRPGGTEAFF; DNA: TGTGCCAGCAGTGTGAGGCCAGGGGGGACTGAAGCTTTCTTT
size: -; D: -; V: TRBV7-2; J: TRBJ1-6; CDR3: CASSLVDKSPLHF; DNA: TGTGCCAGCAGCTTGGTGGACAAATCACCCCTCCACTTT
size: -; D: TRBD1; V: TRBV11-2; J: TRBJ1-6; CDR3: CASSPPRTGAPGSPLHF; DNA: TGTGCCAGCAGCCCTCCCAGGACAGGGGCCCCCGGTTCACCCCTCCACTTT
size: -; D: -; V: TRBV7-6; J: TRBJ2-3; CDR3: CASSHPGARGNTQYF; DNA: TGTGCCAGCAGCCATCCGGGAGCCAGGGGGAATACGCAGTATTTT
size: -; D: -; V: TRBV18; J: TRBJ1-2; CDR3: CASSPKLTPSGAYGYTF; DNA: TGTGCCAGCTCACCAAAACTCACACCCTCAGGGGCCTATGGCTACACCTTC
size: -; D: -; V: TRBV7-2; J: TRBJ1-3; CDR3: CASSHNSSPGNTIYF; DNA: TGTGCCAGCAGCCATAACAGTTCCCCTGGAAACACCATATATTTT
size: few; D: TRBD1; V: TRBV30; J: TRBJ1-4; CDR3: CAWRLGQGFGKLFF; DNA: TGTGCCTGGAGACTAGGACAGGGTTTCGGGAAACTGTTTTTT
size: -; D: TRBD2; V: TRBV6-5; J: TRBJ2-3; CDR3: CASRGLAGEDTQYF; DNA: TGTGCCAGCAGGGGACTAGCGGGGGAAGATACGCAGTATTTT
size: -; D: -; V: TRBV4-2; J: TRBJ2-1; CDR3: CASSPGASVGANEQFF; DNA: TGTGCCAGCAGCCCAGGGGCCTCGGTGGGGGCCAATGAGCAGTTCTTC
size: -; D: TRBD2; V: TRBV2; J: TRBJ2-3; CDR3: CASRPGLASDTQYF; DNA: TGTGCCAGCAGGCCGGGACTAGCGTCAGATACGCAGTATTTT
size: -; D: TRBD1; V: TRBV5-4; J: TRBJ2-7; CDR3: CASSLDSTGIIDEQYF; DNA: TGTGCCAGCAGCTTGGATTCGACAGGGATCATCGACGAGCAGTACTTC
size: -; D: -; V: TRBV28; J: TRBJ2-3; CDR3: CASSFRGRTDTQYF; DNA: TGTGCCAGCAGTTTCAGGGGACGCACAGATACGCAGTATTTT
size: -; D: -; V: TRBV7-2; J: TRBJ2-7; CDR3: CASSLVRLVWNGVYEQYF; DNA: TGTGCCAGCAGCTTAGTTCGTTTGGTTTGGAACGGGGTCTACGAGCAGTACTTC
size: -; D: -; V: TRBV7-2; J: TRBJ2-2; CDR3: CASSLVVWANGELFF; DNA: TGTGCCAGCAGCTTAGTTGTTTGGGCAAACGGGGAGCTGTTTTTT
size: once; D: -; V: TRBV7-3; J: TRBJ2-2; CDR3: CASSLLVSRRVDTGELFF; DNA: TGTGCCAGCAGCTTACTGGTATCCCGACGGGTTGACACCGGGGAGCTGTTTTTT
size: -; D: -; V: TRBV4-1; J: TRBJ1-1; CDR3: CASSPPISRSRVNTEAFF; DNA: TGCGCCAGCAGCCCGCCTATTTCAAGATCCAGGGTGAACACTGAAGCTTTCTTT
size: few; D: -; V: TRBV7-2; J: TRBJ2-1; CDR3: CASSLPPGGMYEQFF; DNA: TGTGCCAGCAGCTTACCACCGGGGGGCATGTATGAGCAGTTCTTC
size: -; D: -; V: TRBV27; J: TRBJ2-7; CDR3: CASSSAVGGSYEQYF; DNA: TGTGCCAGCAGTTCCGCGGTCGGGGGAAGCTACGAGCAGTACTTC
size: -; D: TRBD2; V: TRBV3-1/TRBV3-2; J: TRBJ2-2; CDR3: CASSQGSGGAHGELFF; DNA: TGTGCCAGCAGCCAAGGGAGCGGGGGGGCTCACGGGGAGCTGTTTTTT
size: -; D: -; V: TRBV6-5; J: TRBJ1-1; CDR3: CASSYLGVAFF; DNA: TGTGCCAGCAGCTATCTCGGGGTGGCTTTCTTT
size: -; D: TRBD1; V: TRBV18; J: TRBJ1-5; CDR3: CASSPAGTGAIPQPQHF; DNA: TGTGCCAGCTCACCGGCTGGCACAGGGGCGATTCCTCAGCCCCAGCATTTT
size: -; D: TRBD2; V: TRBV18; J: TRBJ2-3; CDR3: CASSPFGLAGTDTQYF; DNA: TGTGCCAGCTCACCATTTGGCCTAGCGGGAACAGATACGCAGTATTTT
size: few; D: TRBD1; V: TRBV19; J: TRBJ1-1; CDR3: CASSSWGTGGTEAFF; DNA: TGTGCCAGTAGCTCTTGGGGGACAGGGGGGACTGAAGCTTTCTTT
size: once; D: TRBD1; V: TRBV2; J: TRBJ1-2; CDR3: CASSRDSTRSNYGYTF; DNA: TGTGCCAGCAGCCGGGACAGCACACGTTCTAACTATGGCTACACCTTC
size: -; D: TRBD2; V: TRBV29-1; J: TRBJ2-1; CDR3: CSVSGLVYNEQFF; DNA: TGCAGCGTTTCCGGACTAGTCTACAATGAGCAGTTCTTC
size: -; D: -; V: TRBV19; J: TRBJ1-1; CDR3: CASSDGVNTEAFF; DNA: TGTGCCAGTAGTGACGGGGTGAACACTGAAGCTTTCTTT
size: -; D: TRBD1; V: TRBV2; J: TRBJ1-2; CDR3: CATLPTGWGVGYTF; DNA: TGTGCCACCCTACCGACAGGGTGGGGCGTTGGCTACACCTTC
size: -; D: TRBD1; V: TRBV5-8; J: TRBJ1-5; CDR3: CASSLGRGFGAQHF; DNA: TGTGCCAGCAGCTTGGGCAGGGGGTTCGGGGCCCAGCATTTT
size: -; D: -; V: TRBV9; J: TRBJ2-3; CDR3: CASSSRLVDTQYF; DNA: TGTGCCAGCAGCTCCCGACTTGTAGATACGCAGTATTTT
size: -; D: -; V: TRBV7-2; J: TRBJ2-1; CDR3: CASSVRGAGTTYNEQFF; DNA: TGTGCCAGCAGCGTCCGGGGGGCCGGGACAACCTACAATGAGCAGTTCTTC
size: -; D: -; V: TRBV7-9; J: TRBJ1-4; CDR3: CASSLEGRRDEKLFF; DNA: TGTGCCAGCAGCTTAGAGGGGCGGAGGGATGAAAAACTGTTTTTT
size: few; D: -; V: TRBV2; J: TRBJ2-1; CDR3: CASSELRGRYNEQFF; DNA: TGTGCCAGCAGTGAGTTGCGGGGGCGCTACAATGAGCAGTTCTTC
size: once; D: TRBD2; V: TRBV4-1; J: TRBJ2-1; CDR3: CASTPTAGVSNEQFF; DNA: TGCGCCAGCACCCCGACGGCGGGGGTTTCTAATGAGCAGTTCTTC
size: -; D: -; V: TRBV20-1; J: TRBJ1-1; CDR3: CSAIDRQLMNTEAFF; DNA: TGCAGTGCTATTGACAGGCAACTCATGAACACTGAAGCTTTCTTT
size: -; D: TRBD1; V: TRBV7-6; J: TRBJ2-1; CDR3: CASSQRGQGSYNEQFF; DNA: TGTGCCAGCAGCCAGCGCGGACAGGGGTCCTACAATGAGCAGTTCTTC
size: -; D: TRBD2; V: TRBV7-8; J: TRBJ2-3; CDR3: CASSFPLGSSGGSPVMDTQYF; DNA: TGTGCCAGCAGCTTCCCCTTAGGATCCAGCGGGGGGTCTCCCGTTATGGATACGCAGTATTTT
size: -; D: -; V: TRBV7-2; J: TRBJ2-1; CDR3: CASSLDGSRGSFGEQFF; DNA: TGTGCCAGCAGCTTAGATGGGAGTAGGGGGTCTTTCGGTGAGCAGTTCTTC